These 2 T cell receptor beta chains came from one sample sequenced in a study of blood T cell repertoires in COVID-19. Clones were read by immunoSEQ multiplex PCR, and TCRdb kept only the in-frame ones, dropping some. The sample shows fewer than 250,000 clones, more than 70% of them seen only once. Source material: PBMCs or T cells enriched from blood (not recorded which). The origin of the receptors is a young woman who had recovered from COVID-19.

This chain connects TRBV6-4 to TRBJ2-7; D may be TRBD2 (5 bases). The germline gives CDR1 MRHNA, CDR2 SNTAGT. The CDR3 runs to 13 residues. Deletions cut 0 bases from V and 5 bases from J, with 8 bases between. The CDR3 reads CASSDSPGDEQYF. Written as DNA, the CDR3 is TGTGCCAGCAGTGACTCGCCCGGGGACGAGCAGTACTTC.

The sample holds a few counts of this clone. Other DNA sequences in the sample encode the same CDR3. The V and J genes are TRBV6-1 and TRBJ2-2; weak D call: TRBD1 (5 bases). Germline CDR1 is MNHNS and CDR2 is SASEGT. This CDR3 comprises 15 residues. V was shortened by 3 bases and J by 1 base, with 9 bases between the two germline ends. CDR3 loop: CASSESGWNTGELFF. The CDR3 DNA reads TGTGCCAGCAGTGAGTCAGGGTGGAACACCGGGGAGCTGTTTTTT.